The 13 T cell receptor beta chains reported below all come from one sample, sequenced in a study of T cells after yellow fever vaccination (dated by TCRdb to about 2019). Receptor libraries were prepared by 5' RACE. For sequencing, an Illumina NovaSeq 6000 was employed. The public reads were quality trimmed at Q25 with fastp and then assembled into clones with MiXCR by TCRdb, keeping productive beta chains. Rows are combined by CDR3 protein, so each entry shows the most common genes and DNA. Here the sample has a few hundred thousand distinct CDR3 sequences; 8.5% to 10% occur a single time. Of the sample, approximately 3.3% falls within the top ten clones. The treatment or condition label, as the study defines it: live attenuated yellow fever vaccine strain. This material consisted of CD4+ T cells sorted from PBMCs, taken 5 days after the yellow fever booster vaccination. These receptors were obtained from a man aged 18 to 29 who received the YFV17D yellow fever vaccine.

The genes are TRBV25-1 and TRBJ2-1, with 9 bases lining up with TRBD1. Germline V lookup: CDR1 MGHDK, CDR2 SYGVNS. The CDR3 is 13 residues long. Trimming cost V 7 bases and J 7 bases; bases outside gene matches: 5. CDR3 sequence: CASTGQGWNEQFF. For the CDR3, the DNA is TGTGCCAGCACGGGACAGGGATGGAATGAGCAGTTCTTC.

This clonotype has more than one count but fewer than ten. This chain uses TRBV4-3 with TRBJ1-5; possibly TRBD1 for D (6 bases). This CDR3 comprises 13 residues. Germline V CDR1 and CDR2: LGHNA, YSLEER. V lost 4 bases and J lost 9, with 13 bases in between. CDR3 sequence (DNA): TGCGCCAGCAGCCCGGAAGGGGGGCGGCCCCAGCATTTT. Translation gives CASSPEGGRPQHF.

This clonotype was picked up many times. This rearrangement joins TRBV4-2 to TRBJ1-5, with D hard to call. The V end lost 4 bases, the J end lost 5 bases, and 9 bases lay between the germline ends. This CDR3 contains 13 residues. Germline CDR1 and CDR2: LGHNA and YNFKEQ. CDR3 coding DNA: TGTGCCAGCAGCCTGGGTGGGGATCAGCCCCAGCATTTT. Its translation is CASSLGGDQPQHF.

This clonotype has a handful of counts. The genes are TRBV7-2 and TRBJ1-1; D call uncertain. CDR1 is SGHTA and CDR2 is FQGNSA in the germline V gene. This CDR3 spans 14 amino acids. V lost 1 base and J lost 1, with 7 bases in between. The DNA for the CDR3 is TGTGCCAGCAGCTTAGATTACCAGAACACTGAAGCTTTCTTT. Translating it yields CASSLDYQNTEAFF.

This clonotype has at least ten counts. V and J are TRBV20-1 and TRBJ2-3; the D is unclear. Germline V gene sequence: CDR1 DFQATT, CDR2 SNEGSKA (reference sequence). The V and J ends lost 3 bases and 1 base respectively, with 11 bases between them. The CDR3 runs 14 residues. CDR3 amino acids: CSASIPLGTDTQYF. DNA of the CDR3: TGCAGTGCTAGTATACCCCTTGGCACAGATACGCAGTATTTT.

There are a few counts of this clonotype. V and J are TRBV7-2 and TRBJ1-6, with D possibly TRBD1 on 5 matching bases. Trimming removed 3 bases at V and 7 bases at J, with 10 bases between. Germline values: CDR1 SGHTA, CDR2 FQGNSA. The CDR3 consists of 14 residues. The CDR3 loop reads CASSLGRGNSPLHF. The CDR3 coding sequence is TGTGCCAGCAGCTTGGGACGGGGGAATTCACCCCTCCACTTT.

This clonotype appeared a few times. The junction does not match germline at one end; this may be a read error. The chain employs TRBV12-3 or TRBV12-4 and TRBJ2-4; TRBD1 aligns across 8 bases. This CDR3 has 11 amino acids. The CDR3 DNA is TGTGCCAGCAGTAGCGGACAGGGCGTCTCCTTC. It specifies CASSSGQGVSF.

The rearrangement joins TRBV5-6 to TRBJ2-2; TRBD2 matches 7 bases. The V gene's germline CDR1 is SGHDT and CDR2 YYEEEE. V was pared by 6 bases and J by 5 bases, with 13 bases of the junction left unmatched. The CDR3 runs 16 residues. This chain's CDR3 is CASISLRGGPTGELFF. As DNA, the CDR3 is TGTGCCAGCATATCCCTCCGCGGGGGACCAACCGGGGAGCTGTTTTTT. Variable domain in full (rest from reference TRBV5-6 and TRBJ2-2): DAGVTQSPTHLIKTRGQQVTLRCSPKSGHDTVSWYQQALGQGPQFIFQYYEEEERQRGNFPDRFSGHQFPNYSSELNVNALLLGDSALYLCASISLRGGPTGELFFGEGSRLTVL.

This clonotype was counted only a few times. V gene TRBV20-1 combines with J gene TRBJ1-2; maybe TRBD1 (5 bases). CDR1 is DFQATT and CDR2 is SNEGSKA in the germline V gene (reference sequence). The CDR3 totals 14 residues. V shed 0 bases and J shed 4 bases, with 12 bases lying between them. CDR3 sequence reads: CSARDSGRTYGYTF. For the CDR3, the DNA is TGCAGTGCTAGAGATTCAGGGAGGACCTATGGCTACACCTTC.

This clonotype has ten or more counts. The chain has TRBV10-3 and TRBJ2-3, with TRBD2 matching over 8 bases. CDR1 and CDR2 (germline): ENHRY, SYGVKD. This CDR3 has 14 residues. The trim removed 6 bases at V and 4 bases at J, leaving 6 bases unmatched. The CDR3 loop is CAISGGAGPDTQYF. CDR3 nucleotide sequence: TGTGCCATCAGCGGGGGGGCCGGTCCAGATACGCAGTATTTT.

In this sample, this clonotype turned up a few times. The genes are TRBV7-2 and TRBJ1-1; D is perhaps TRBD1 (5 bases). The CDR3 sequence is 15 residues long. Between the trimmed V and J ends, which lost 2 bases and 5 bases, there was a span of 15 bases. Germline V gene lookup returns CDR1 SGHTA and CDR2 FQGNSA. The CDR3 reads CASSLSGGSGTEAFF. CDR3 DNA: TGTGCCAGCAGCTTATCCGGGGGATCGGGAACTGAAGCTTTCTTT.

Only a few counts were recorded for this clonotype. The chain uses TRBV7-3 and TRBJ1-2; D is unclear. The CDR3 spans 13 residues. Germline V gene data show CDR1 as SGHTA and CDR2 as FQGTGA. V shed 7 bases and J shed 4 bases, with 13 bases lying between them. The CDR3 here is CASNNCPPYGYTF. DNA for the CDR3: TGTGCCAGCAACAATTGTCCGCCCTATGGCTACACCTTC.

This clonotype was detected only a few times. CDR3 DNA: TGTGCCAGCAGCCCCCGAGGTGAGGGGGGGGCAGATACGCAGTATTTT. Translated, it gives CASSPRGEGGADTQYF. The gene calls are TRBV28 and TRBJ2-3, with D possibly TRBD2 on 7 matching bases. Looked up from germline, CDR1 is MDHEN and CDR2 is SYDVKM. Trimming took off 6 bases at V and 4 bases at J, with 20 bases between the two ends. This CDR3 has 16 amino acids.